One sample yielded the 11 T cell receptor beta chains listed below, sequenced in a study of T cell repertoires in cytomegalovirus infection. TCRdb re-derived calls from the reads in MiXCR, one entry per CDR3 protein. The sample records some 400,000 distinct CDR3 sequences, approximately 31% being singletons. The sequencing sample was made of PBMCs. All receptors derive from a human donor in good health (CMV status not recorded). Some clones in this sample may be carry-over from other donors' samples.

This clonotype was seen at least ten times. This chain joins TRBV11-2 and TRBJ1-2; D is ambiguous. V lost 1 base to trimming and J lost 3 bases, with 6 bases between them. This CDR3 spans 13 amino acids. Looked up from germline, CDR1 is SGHAT and CDR2 is FQNNGV. The CDR3 DNA reads TGTGCCAGCAGCTTAGTTCCAGACTATGGCTACACCTTC. It codes for CASSLVPDYGYTF.

Only a few counts were recorded for this clonotype. The V call is TRBV7-9, the J call TRBJ1-1; TRBD1 is a possible D gene (6 bases). Trimming removed 4 bases at V and 8 bases at J, with 14 bases between. The CDR3 totals 13 residues. Germline values: CDR1 SEHNR, CDR2 FQNEAQ (reference sequence). The CDR3 DNA follows: TGTGCCAGCAGCTCTCCAGGGGTCTGGGAAGCTTTCTTT. Translating gives CASSSPGVWEAFF.

The J gene is TRBJ2-7, the V gene TRBV12-3 or TRBV12-4, with no clear D. CDR3 length: 17 residues. V gave up 4 bases and J gave up 4 bases, with 23 bases separating them. DNA for the CDR3: TGTGCCAGCAGTTCAACAACCGTACCCATGTCGAAATACGAGCAGTACTTC. Its translation: CASSSTTVPMSKYEQYF.

This clonotype has just a few counts. Here the CDR3 DNA reads TGTGCCAGCAGTTACTCGAGTCCGCGCTCTGGAAACACCATATATTTT. This sequence encodes CASSYSSPRSGNTIYF. The chain joins TRBV6-6 to TRBJ1-3; D is unclear. The CDR3 contains 16 residues. Trimming shortened V by 0 bases and J by 0 bases, and 9 bases separated the two germline ends. Germline assignment: CDR1 MNHNY and CDR2 SVGAGI (reference sequence).

The V gene is TRBV20-1, the J gene TRBJ1-2; a weak D match, TRBD1 (5 bases). V lost 5 bases and J 6 bases, leaving 10 bases between the germline ends. Germline-derived CDR1 and CDR2 are DFQATT and SNEGSKA (reference sequence). The length of the CDR3 is 11 residues. CDR3 loop: CSAGGDHGYTF. The DNA of the CDR3 is TGCAGTGCTGGAGGGGACCATGGCTACACCTTC.

This chain connects TRBV29-1 to TRBJ1-2, with a possible D match to TRBD1 (5 bases). The CDR3 is 12 amino acids. The ends were cut back, 2 bases at V and 7 bases at J, with 11 bases in the middle. Germline lookup yields CDR1 SQVTM and CDR2 ANQGSEA. DNA for the CDR3: TGCAGCGTTGAAAAGGGGAATGGTGGCTACACCTTC. As protein: CSVEKGNGGYTF. Full variable domain (outside the CDR3, taken from reference TRBV29-1 and TRBJ1-2): SAVISQKPSRDICQRGTSLTIQCQVDSQVTMMFWYRQQPGQSLTLIATANQGSEATYESGFVIDKFPISRPNLTFSTLTVSNMSPEDSSIYLCSVEKGNGGYTFGSGTRLTVV.

The chain has TRBV28 and TRBJ1-5; no reliable D call. The CDR3 is 14 residues long. V was shortened by 6 bases and J by 4 bases, with 13 bases between the two germline ends. Germline lookup yields CDR1 MDHEN and CDR2 SYDVKM. In DNA form, the CDR3 reads TGTGCCAGCAGGCGGTGGCAGATAAATCAGCCCCAGCATTTT. This gives the protein CASRRWQINQPQHF.

This rearrangement joins TRBV12-3 or TRBV12-4 to TRBJ1-3; D is unresolved. The V gene lost 3 bases and the J gene lost 4 bases, with 13 bases spanning the gap. The CDR3 runs 15 residues. CDR3 protein: CASSFQESEGNTIYF. Here the CDR3 DNA reads TGTGCCAGCAGTTTCCAGGAGAGCGAAGGAAACACCATATATTTT.

There are a few counts of this clonotype. The genes are TRBV7-9 and TRBJ1-4; no firm D call. Germline V gene data show CDR1 as SEHNR and CDR2 as FQNEAQ (reference sequence). V shed 4 bases and J shed 5 bases, with 14 bases lying between them. The CDR3 contains 15 residues. Written as DNA, the CDR3 is TGTGCCAGCAGCTCCTCGGCAGGCGCAAATGAAAAACTGTTTTTT. As protein: CASSSSAGANEKLFF.

The gene calls are TRBV11-2 and TRBJ2-7; D tentatively reads TRBD1 or TRBD2 (6 bases each). V lost 1 base to trimming and J lost 2 bases, with 21 bases between them. CDR1 and CDR2 (germline): SGHAT, FQNNGV. This CDR3 comprises 18 residues. Here the CDR3 reads CASSLVEASSGGAYEQYF. The CDR3 nucleotides read TGTGCCAGCAGCTTAGTAGAAGCCTCCTCCGGGGGCGCCTACGAGCAGTACTTC.

Worth noting for this clonotype: With a much larger clone just one base away, this may be a read error. V usage is TRBV7-2 and J usage is TRBJ1-5; TRBD1 is a possible D gene (6 bases). In germline, CDR1 is SGHTA, CDR2 FQGNSA. The CDR3 has 14 residues. The CDR3 loop is CASSFGQLNQPKHF. DNA for the CDR3: TGTGCCAGCAGCTTCGGACAGCTCAATCAGCCCAAGCATTTT.